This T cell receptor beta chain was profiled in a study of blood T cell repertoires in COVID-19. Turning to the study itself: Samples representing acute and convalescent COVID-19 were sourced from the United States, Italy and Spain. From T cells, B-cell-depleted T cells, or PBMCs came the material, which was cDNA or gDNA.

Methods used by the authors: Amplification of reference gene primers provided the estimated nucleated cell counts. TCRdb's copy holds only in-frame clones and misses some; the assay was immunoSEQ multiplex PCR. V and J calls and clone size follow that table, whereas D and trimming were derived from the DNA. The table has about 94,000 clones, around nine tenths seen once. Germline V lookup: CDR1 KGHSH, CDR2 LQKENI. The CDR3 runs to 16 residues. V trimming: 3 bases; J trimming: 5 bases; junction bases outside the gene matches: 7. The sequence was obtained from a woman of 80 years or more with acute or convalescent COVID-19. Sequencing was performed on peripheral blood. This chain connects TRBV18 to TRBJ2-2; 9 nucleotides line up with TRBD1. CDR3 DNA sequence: TGTGCCAGCTCACCTGACAGGGGGAGAGGGACCGGGGAGCTGTTTTTT. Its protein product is CASSPDRGRGTGELFF.